This TCR beta chain was sequenced during a study of blood T cell repertoires in COVID-19. Study summary: T cells, B-cell-depleted T cells, or PBMCs provided the cDNA or gDNA that served as material.

This clone came up a few times. Produced via immunoSEQ multiplex PCR; TCRdb's table is partial and in-frame only. Seen here are roughly 180,000 clones, over 80% observed once, and the top ten hold approximately 13%. The J segment lost 7 bases and the V segment lost 6 bases, leaving 9 bases of the junction unmatched. The CDR3 loop spans 15 amino acids. Germline loops: CDR1 MNHEY, CDR2 SVGAGI. Participants, about 18 to 100 years old, spanned 25 or so US areas. Cohort 3 donors were reported recovered after two negative PCRs, clearance, or symptom resolution. The sequence derives from a woman aged 60-75 years who had recovered from COVID-19. Sequencing was performed on PBMCs or T cells enriched from blood (not recorded which). This chain joins TRBV6-5 and TRBJ2-1, with 10 bases fitting TRBD2. CDR3 amino acids: CASRDLAGVTNEQFF. The CDR3 DNA follows: TGTGCCAGCAGGGACCTAGCGGGAGTCACGAATGAGCAGTTCTTC.